The 5 T cell receptor beta chains below were found in one sample sequenced in a study of shared clonotypes between healthy human individuals. TCRdb's copy holds only in-frame clones and misses some; the assay was immunoSEQ multiplex PCR. The sample holds 2,500,000 or so clones, approximately 90% seen once. The sequencing sample was made of naive CD4+ T cells from PBMCs. Noted subset: CD45RA+ positively selected. These receptor sequences come from a man between 18 and 35 years old in good health. Some clones in this sample may be carry-over from other donors' samples.

V and J are TRBV4-3 and TRBJ2-6, with TRBD1 matching 9 bases. The CDR3 sequence is 17 residues long. Germline-derived CDR1 and CDR2 are LGHNA and YSLEER. Trimming cost V 5 bases and J 1 base; bases outside gene matches: 6. CDR3 sequence: CASSRDRVESGANVLTF. The CDR3 DNA reads TGCGCCAGCAGCAGGGACAGGGTTGAATCTGGGGCCAACGTCCTGACTTTC.

The chain uses TRBV10-3 and TRBJ1-2, with unresolved D. The CDR3 is 14 amino acids. The germline gives CDR1 ENHRY, CDR2 SYGVKD. V was cut by 0 bases and J by 4 bases, with 9 bases left in between. CDR3 sequence: CAISESGVGYGYTF. The CDR3 nucleotides are TGTGCCATCAGTGAGTCGGGAGTTGGCTATGGCTACACCTTC.

In the case of this clone: The sample holds other DNA sequences that translate to the same CDR3. The chain recombines TRBV7-3 with TRBJ2-7, with D tentatively TRBD2 (6 bases). Trimming removed 2 bases at V and 2 bases at J, with 10 bases between. CDR1 is SGHTA, CDR2 FQGTGA, per germline. This CDR3 is built from 14 residues. CDR3 sequence reads: CASSLGTGPYEQYF. In nucleotides, the CDR3 is TGTGCCAGCAGCTTAGGGACTGGCCCCTACGAGCAGTACTTC. Full variable domain (remainder filled in from reference TRBV7-3 and TRBJ2-7): GAGVSQTPSNKVTEKGKYVELRCDPISGHTALYWYRQSLGQGPEFLIYFQGTGAADDSGLPNDRFFAVRPEGSVSTLKIQRTERGDSAVYLCASSLGTGPYEQYFGPGTRLTVT.

In DNA, the CDR3 is TGTGCCAGCAGCTTGCAAGGAGAAGCTTTCTTT. It is translated as CASSLQGEAFF. J is TRBJ1-1 and V is TRBV5-4; no clear D gene. The CDR3 runs 11 residues. V was clipped by 1 base and J by 8 bases, with 6 bases between them. Germline V gives CDR1 SGHNT, CDR2 YYREEE (reference sequence).

The CDR3 region is CASSQEEVLGGYTF. The CDR3 DNA follows: TGCGCCAGCAGCCAAGAGGAGGTCCTCGGGGGCTACACCTTC. The chain is built from TRBV4-1 and TRBJ1-2; D gene unclear. The CDR3 consists of 14 residues. Trimming shortened V by 0 bases and J by 8 bases, and 13 bases separated the two germline ends. CDR1 is MGHRA and CDR2 is YSYEKL in the germline V gene.